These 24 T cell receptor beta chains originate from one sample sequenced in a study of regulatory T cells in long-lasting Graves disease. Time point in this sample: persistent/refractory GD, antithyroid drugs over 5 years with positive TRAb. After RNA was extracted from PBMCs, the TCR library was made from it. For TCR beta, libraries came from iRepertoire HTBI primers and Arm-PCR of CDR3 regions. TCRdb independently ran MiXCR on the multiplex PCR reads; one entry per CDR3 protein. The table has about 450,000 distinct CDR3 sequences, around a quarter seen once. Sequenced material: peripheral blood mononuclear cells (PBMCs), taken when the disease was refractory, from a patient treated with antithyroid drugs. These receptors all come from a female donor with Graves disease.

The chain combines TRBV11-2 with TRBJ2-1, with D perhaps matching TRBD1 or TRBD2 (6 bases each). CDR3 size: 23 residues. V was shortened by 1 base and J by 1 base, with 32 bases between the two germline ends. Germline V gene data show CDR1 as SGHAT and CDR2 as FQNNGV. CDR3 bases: TGTGCCAGCAGCTTAGTCTCTGGGTTGCAAGCCCGGGGGCTTAACCCTTCCTACAATGAGCAGTTCTTC. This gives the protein CASSLVSGLQARGLNPSYNEQFF.

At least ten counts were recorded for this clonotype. CDR3 sequence: CASSLEGAGTGELFF. The CDR3 DNA reads as TGTGCCAGCAGTTTGGAGGGGGCTGGGACCGGGGAGCTGTTTTTT. The rearrangement links TRBV12-3 or TRBV12-4 to TRBJ2-2, with a tentative D call TRBD1 (7 bases). Trimming left V 3 bases short and J 5 bases short, with 13 bases between. The CDR3 consists of 15 residues.

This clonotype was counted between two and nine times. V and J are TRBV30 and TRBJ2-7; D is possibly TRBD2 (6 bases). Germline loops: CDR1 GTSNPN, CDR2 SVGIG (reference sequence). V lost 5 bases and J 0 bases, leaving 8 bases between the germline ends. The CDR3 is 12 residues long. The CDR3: CAWGLNSYEQYF. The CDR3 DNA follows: TGTGCCTGGGGACTAAACTCCTACGAGCAGTACTTC.

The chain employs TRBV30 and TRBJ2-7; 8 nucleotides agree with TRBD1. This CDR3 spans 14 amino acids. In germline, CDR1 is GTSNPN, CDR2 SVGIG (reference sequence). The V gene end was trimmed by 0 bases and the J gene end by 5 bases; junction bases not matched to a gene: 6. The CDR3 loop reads CAWSVPGGRDEQYF. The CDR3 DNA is TGTGCCTGGAGTGTACCAGGGGGCAGAGACGAGCAGTACTTC.

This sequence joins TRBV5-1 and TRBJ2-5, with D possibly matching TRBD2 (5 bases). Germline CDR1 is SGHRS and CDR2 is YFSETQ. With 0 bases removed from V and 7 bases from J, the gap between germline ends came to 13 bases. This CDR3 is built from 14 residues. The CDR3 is CASSLESSSVTQYF. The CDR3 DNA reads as TGCGCCAGCAGCTTGGAATCTAGTAGCGTGACCCAGTACTTC.

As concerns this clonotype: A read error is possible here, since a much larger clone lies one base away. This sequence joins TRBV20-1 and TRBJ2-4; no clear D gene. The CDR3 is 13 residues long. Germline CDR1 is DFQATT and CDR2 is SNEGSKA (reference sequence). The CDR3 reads CSAREVAKNIRYF. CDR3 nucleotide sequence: TGCAGTGCTAGGGAAGTAGCCAAAAACATTCGGTACTTC.

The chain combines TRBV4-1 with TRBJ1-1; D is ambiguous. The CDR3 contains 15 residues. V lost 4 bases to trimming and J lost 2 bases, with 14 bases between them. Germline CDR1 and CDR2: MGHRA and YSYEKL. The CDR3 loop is CASSRMLDRNTEAFF. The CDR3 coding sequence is TGCGCCAGCAGCCGTATGCTGGACCGCAACACTGAAGCTTTCTTT.

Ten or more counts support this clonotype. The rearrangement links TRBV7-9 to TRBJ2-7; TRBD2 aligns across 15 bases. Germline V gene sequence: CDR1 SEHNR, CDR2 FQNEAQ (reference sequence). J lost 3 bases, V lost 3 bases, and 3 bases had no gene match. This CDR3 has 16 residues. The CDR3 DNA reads TGTGCCAGCAGCTTGGGACTAGCGGGAGGTGGCTACGAGCAGTACTTC. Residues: CASSLGLAGGGYEQYF. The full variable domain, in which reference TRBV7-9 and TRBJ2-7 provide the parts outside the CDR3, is DTGVSQNPRHKITKRGQNVTFRCDPISEHNRLYWYRQTLGQGPEFLTYFQNEAQLEKSRLLSDRFSAERPKGSFSTLEIQRTEQGDSAMYLCASSLGLAGGGYEQYFGPGTRLTVT.

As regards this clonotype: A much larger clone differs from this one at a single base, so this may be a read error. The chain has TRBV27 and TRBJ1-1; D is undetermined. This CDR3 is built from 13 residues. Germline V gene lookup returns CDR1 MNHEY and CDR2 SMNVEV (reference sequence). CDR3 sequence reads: CASSSPMGTEALF. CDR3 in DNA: TGTGCCAGCAGTTCCCCCATGGGCACTGAAGCTCTCTTT.

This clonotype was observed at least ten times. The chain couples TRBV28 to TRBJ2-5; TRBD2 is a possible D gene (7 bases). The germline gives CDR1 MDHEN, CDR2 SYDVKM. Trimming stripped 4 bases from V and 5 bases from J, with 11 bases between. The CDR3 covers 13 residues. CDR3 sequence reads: CASSSGGMETQYF. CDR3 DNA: TGTGCCAGCAGTTCGGGGGGCATGGAGACCCAGTACTTC.

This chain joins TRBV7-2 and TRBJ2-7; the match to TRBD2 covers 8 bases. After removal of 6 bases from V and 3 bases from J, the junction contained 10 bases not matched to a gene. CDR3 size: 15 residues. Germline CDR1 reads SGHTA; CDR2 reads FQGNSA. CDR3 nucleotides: TGTGCCAGCAGACAAAGTAGCGGGATGGGCTACGAGCAGTACTTC. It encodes CASRQSSGMGYEQYF.

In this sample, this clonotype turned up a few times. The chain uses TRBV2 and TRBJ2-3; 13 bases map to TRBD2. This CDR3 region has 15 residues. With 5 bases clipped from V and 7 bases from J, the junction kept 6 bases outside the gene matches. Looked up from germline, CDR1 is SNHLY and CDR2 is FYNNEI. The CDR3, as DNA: TGTGCCAGCAGTTCCGGGACTAGCGGGATCCATACGCAGTATTTT. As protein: CASSSGTSGIHTQYF.

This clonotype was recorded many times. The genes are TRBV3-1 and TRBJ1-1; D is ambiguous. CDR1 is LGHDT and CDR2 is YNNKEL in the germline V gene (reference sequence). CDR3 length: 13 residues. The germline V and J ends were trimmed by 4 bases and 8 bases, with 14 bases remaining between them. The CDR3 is CASSLSLGTEAFF. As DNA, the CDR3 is TGTGCCAGCAGCCTATCGTTAGGAACCGAAGCTTTCTTT.

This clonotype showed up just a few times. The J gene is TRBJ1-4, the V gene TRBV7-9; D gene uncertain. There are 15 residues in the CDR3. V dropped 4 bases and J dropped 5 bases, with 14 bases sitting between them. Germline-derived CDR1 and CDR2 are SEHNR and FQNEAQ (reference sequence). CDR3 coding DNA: TGTGCCAGCAGCTCTAGGACCCTCGGAAATGAAAAACTGTTTTTT. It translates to CASSSRTLGNEKLFF.

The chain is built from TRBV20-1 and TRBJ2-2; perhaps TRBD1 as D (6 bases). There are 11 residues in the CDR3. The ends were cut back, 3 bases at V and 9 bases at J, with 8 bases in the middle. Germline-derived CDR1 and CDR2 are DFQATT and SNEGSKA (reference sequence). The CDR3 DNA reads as TGCAGTGCTAGGGGGGACAGGGAGCTGTTTTTT. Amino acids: CSARGDRELFF.

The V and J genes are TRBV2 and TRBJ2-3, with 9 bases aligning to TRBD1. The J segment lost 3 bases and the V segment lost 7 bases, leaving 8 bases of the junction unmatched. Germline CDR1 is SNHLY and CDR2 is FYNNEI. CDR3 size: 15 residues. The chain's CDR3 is CASTPGTGRTDTQYF. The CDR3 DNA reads TGTGCCAGCACCCCCGGGACAGGGAGGACAGATACGCAGTATTTT.

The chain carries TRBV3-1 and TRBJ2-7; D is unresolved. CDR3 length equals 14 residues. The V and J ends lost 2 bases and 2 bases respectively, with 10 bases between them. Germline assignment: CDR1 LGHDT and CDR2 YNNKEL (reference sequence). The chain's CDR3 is CASSQSLLTYEQYF. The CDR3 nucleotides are TGTGCCAGCAGCCAAAGTTTACTCACCTACGAGCAGTACTTC.

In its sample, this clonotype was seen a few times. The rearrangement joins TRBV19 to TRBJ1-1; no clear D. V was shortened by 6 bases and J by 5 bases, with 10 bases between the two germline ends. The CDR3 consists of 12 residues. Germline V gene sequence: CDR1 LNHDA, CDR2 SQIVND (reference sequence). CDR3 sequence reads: CASRYSGTEAFF. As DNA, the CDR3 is TGTGCCAGTAGGTATTCCGGGACTGAAGCTTTCTTT.

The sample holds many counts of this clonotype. The CDR3, as DNA: TGCAGTGCTAGCTTCCAAAACATTCAGTACTTC. It encodes CSASFQNIQYF. V and J are TRBV20-1 and TRBJ2-4; D gene ambiguous. With 3 bases removed from V and 5 bases from J, the gap between germline ends came to 5 bases. Germline CDR1 reads DFQATT; CDR2 reads SNEGSKA (reference sequence). The CDR3 sequence is 11 residues long.

The CDR3 DNA is TGTGCCAGCAGTTCGCAGGGCCCGAACACCGGGGAGCTGTTTTTT. Translation: CASSSQGPNTGELFF. The chain links TRBV28 to TRBJ2-2; D might be TRBD1 (5 bases). Trimming took off 4 bases at V and 0 bases at J, with 9 bases between the two ends. The germline V gene encodes CDR1 MDHEN and CDR2 SYDVKM. This CDR3 is 15 amino acids long.

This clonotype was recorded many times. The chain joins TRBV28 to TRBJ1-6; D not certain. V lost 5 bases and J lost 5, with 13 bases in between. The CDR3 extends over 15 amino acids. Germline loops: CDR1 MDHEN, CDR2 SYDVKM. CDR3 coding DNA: TGTGCCAGCAGTCCCTCGGACGGGAATAATTCACCCCTCCACTTT. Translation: CASSPSDGNNSPLHF.

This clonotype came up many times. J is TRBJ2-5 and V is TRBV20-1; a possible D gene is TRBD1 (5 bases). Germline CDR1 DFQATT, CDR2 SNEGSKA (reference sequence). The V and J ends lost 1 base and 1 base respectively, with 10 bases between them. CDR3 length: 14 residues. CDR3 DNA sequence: TGCAGTGCTAGAGTAGACAGCGCCCAAGAGACCCAGTACTTC. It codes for CSARVDSAQETQYF.

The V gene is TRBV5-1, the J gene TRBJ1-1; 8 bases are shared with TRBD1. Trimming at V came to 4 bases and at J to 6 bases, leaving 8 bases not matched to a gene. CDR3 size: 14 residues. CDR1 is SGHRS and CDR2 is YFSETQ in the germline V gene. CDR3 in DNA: TGCGCCAGCAGCCAAAGGACAGGGAAGTCTGAAGCTTTCTTT. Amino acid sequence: CASSQRTGKSEAFF.

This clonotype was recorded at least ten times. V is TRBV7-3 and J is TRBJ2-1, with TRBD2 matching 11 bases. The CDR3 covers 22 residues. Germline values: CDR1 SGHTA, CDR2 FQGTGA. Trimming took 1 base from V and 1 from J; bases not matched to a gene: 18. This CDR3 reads CASSLKSLAGGYRYGSYNEQFF. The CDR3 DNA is TGTGCCAGCAGCTTAAAGTCGTTAGCGGGAGGGTACCGCTACGGGTCCTACAATGAGCAGTTCTTC.